The next 5 T cell receptor beta chains were all read from a single sample in a study of T cells in Graves' hyperthyroidism and ophthalmopathy. TCR beta CDR3 regions were amplified from RNA transcripts. First-round RT-PCR of the TCR CDR3 relied on the HTBI primer set. One entry per CDR3 protein, called by TCRdb with MiXCR from the multiplex PCR reads. The sample includes 300,000 to 400,000 distinct CDR3 sequences, under 25% of them seen just once. The sample comprised blood. The receptors come from a woman aged 45-60 years with Graves' hyperthyroidism.

The V gene is TRBV25-1, the J gene TRBJ1-1; D perhaps matches TRBD1 (5 bases). This CDR3 has 15 amino acids. The germline V gene has CDR1 MGHDK and CDR2 SYGVNS. The V and J ends lost 0 bases and 2 bases respectively, with 10 bases between them. The CDR3 reads CASSEYGGKNTEAFF. Written as DNA, the CDR3 is TGTGCCAGCAGTGAATACGGGGGGAAAAACACTGAAGCTTTCTTT.

The table lists this clonotype with many counts. The chain uses TRBV6-1 and TRBJ2-6, with D tentatively TRBD1 (6 bases). The CDR3 consists of 15 residues. Germline CDR1 reads MNHNS; CDR2 reads SASEGT. The V and J ends lost 7 bases and 1 base respectively, with 11 bases between them. The CDR3, as DNA: TGTGCCAGCACTTTAACAGGGTCTGGGGCCAACGTCCTGACTTTC. Translated: CASTLTGSGANVLTF.

This chain links TRBV9 with TRBJ1-5; D remains ambiguous. Germline values: CDR1 SGDLS, CDR2 YYNGEE. This CDR3 region has 13 residues. Trimming stripped 4 bases from V and 5 bases from J, with 10 bases between. CDR3 in DNA: TGTGCCAGCAGCTCCAGGAGGGATCAGCCCCAGCATTTT. As protein: CASSSRRDQPQHF.

CDR3 DNA sequence: TGTGCCAGCAGGCTCTCCAGGGGTAGCACTGAAGCTTTCTTT. Amino acid sequence: CASRLSRGSTEAFF. The V call is TRBV6-2 or TRBV6-3, the J call TRBJ1-1, with a possible D match to TRBD1 (6 bases). CDR3 length: 14 amino acids. The germline V and J ends were trimmed by 6 bases and 4 bases, with 15 bases remaining between them. Germline V CDR1 and CDR2: MNHEY, SVGEGT.

The CDR3 reads CASSQGITGGGYTF. The DNA for the CDR3 is TGTGCCAGCAGCCAAGGCATCACAGGGGGTGGCTACACCTTC. The chain couples TRBV3-1 to TRBJ1-2, with 8 bases lining up with TRBD1. J lost 7 bases, V lost 1 base, and 5 bases had no gene match. Germline V gene lookup returns CDR1 LGHDT and CDR2 YNNKEL (reference sequence). The CDR3 sequence is 14 residues long.